This TCR beta chain was identified during a study of blood T cell repertoires in COVID-19 (TCRdb year 2020). Notes on the research overall: The collaborator samples originated in the United States, Italy and Spain and spanned the acute and convalescent phases of COVID-19. The material from the prospective study consisted of cDNA or gDNA derived from T cells, B-cell-depleted T cells, or PBMCs. Subjects who had been exposed to COVID-19, were actively infected with it, or had recovered from it provided the deeply sampled blood TCRbeta repertoires that made up the dataset. The repertoires were released in a freely available public database intended as a resource for research on the immune response to SARS-CoV-2. Samples were obtained from the ongoing ImmuneRACE study (first 160 participants) and from about 1,300 subjects provided by 6 global collaborators. A de-identified subject ID, COVID-19 status, age in years and sex were almost always included in the sample metadata. Where available, HLA class I and class II types were taken from metadata supplied by the sample provider and were not determined by assay-based typing. Results the study describes overall, beyond this receptor: The quantity of clinical and demographic metadata differed by source and by participant and was supplied without curation.

This clone was counted only a few times. The target of this receptor is not known. Base-call qualities are not available, and no considerably larger clone is one nucleotide away. Collaborating institutions collected whole blood in K2EDTA tubes following their own protocols. Collaborator samples were shipped for TCRbeta analysis as frozen whole blood, isolated PBMCs, or DNA extracted from either sample type. The immunoSEQ Assay, a bias-controlled multiplex PCR, was used to amplify TCRbeta CDR3 regions from genomic DNA. The authors processed their data as follows. Within the assay, amplification of reference gene primers was used to estimate how many nucleated cells each sample contained. To quantify the absolute abundance of each unique TCRbeta CDR3 rearrangement, sequence reads were collapsed and filtered. Productive Simpson clonality was computed per sample as the square root of Simpson's diversity index over productive rearrangements. The table was pulled from immuneACCESS by TCRdb, which kept in-frame rearrangements only. Such tables lose some clones; where checked, under half of the loss comes from unresolved V genes, and the rest has no known cause. Clone size and V and J calls were adopted from that table, with D and trimming inferred from the DNA. For this sample the table gives about 58,000 clones, of which approximately 86% were detected only once. The biggest ten clones account for around 7.4% of the sample.

The junction carries 12 bases between V and J, which are trimmed by 0 bases and 6 bases respectively. CDR1 and CDR2, looked up from the germline V gene (reference sequence), are MNHNY and SVGAGI. The CDR3 starts with the cysteine, ends with the phenylalanine, and has 14 residues. Only CDR3 DNA remains: 42 bases, in frame from the first base. The TCR originated in a human donor with active COVID-19. The donor label of this sample is uncertain. Recombination connected TRBV6-6 to TRBJ2-7, with TRBD1 as a weak D call on 6 bases. What was sequenced was peripheral blood. In nucleotides, the sequence is TGTGCCAGCAGTTACTCTTCAGGGGTTTCCGAGCAGTACTTC. Translation gives CASSYSSGVSEQYF.